The present T cell receptor (beta chain) was sequenced within a study of radiotherapy plus CTLA-4 blockade in lung cancer. Study results and caveats: There was expansion of tumor-derived TCR clones in blood after radiotherapy plus ipilimumab.

Regarding this clone: Its specificity is not known.

Sequenced by immunoSEQ multiplex PCR; TCRdb stores in-frame clones only, minus some. The data contain tens of thousands of clones, roughly 71% of them seen just once; the ten biggest clones take up roughly 5%. The sequence derives from a human donor with non-small cell lung cancer whose response to radiotherapy plus ipilimumab could not be evaluated. Material: peripheral blood, obtained from a patient treated with radiotherapy plus ipilimumab.

CDR3 nucleotides: TGTGCCACCTGGACTAGCGGGAGATTAGAGCAGTTCTTC. Residues: CATWTSGRLEQFF. The gene calls are TRBV6-1 and TRBJ2-1, with 13 nucleotides matching TRBD2. Germline trimming cut 10 bases from V and 10 bases from J; bases unmatched to any gene: 7. CDR1 and CDR2 (germline): MNHNS, SASEGT. The CDR3 length is 13 residues.